The 8 T cell receptor beta chains in this list originate from one sample, sequenced in a study of blood T cell repertoires in COVID-19 (dated by TCRdb to about 2020). The method behind the library was the immunoSEQ multiplex PCR assay. TCRdb took this table from immuneACCESS and kept in-frame rearrangements with V and J called. Such tables lack part of the clones; where checked against another copy, unresolved V genes explain under half of the gap, and the rest is unexplained. Here the sample has some 100,000 clones; just over 90% occur a single time. In total, the top ten clones hold about 5.2% of the sample. The sequenced sample was peripheral blood. The source is a middle-aged man with acute or convalescent COVID-19.

V and J are TRBV21-1 and TRBJ2-5; the table's D call TRBD1 went unverified against the DNA. TRBV21-1 is a recognized pseudogene. CDR3 length: 15 amino acids. The CDR3: CASSKSEDSQETQYF. The CDR3 DNA follows: TGTGCCAGCAGCAAATCAGAGGACAGCCAAGAGACCCAGTACTTC.

In its sample, this clone was seen once. The chain uses TRBV2 and TRBJ1-6, with unresolved D. The V gene lost 0 bases and the J gene lost 7 bases, with 10 bases spanning the gap. Per germline, CDR1 SNHLY and CDR2 FYNNEI. The CDR3 sequence is 15 residues long. CDR3: CASSEARVPNSPLHF. The CDR3 nucleotides are TGTGCCAGCAGTGAAGCGCGGGTCCCCAATTCACCCCTCCACTTT.

V usage is TRBV11-2 and J usage is TRBJ2-5; TRBD2 is a possible D gene (5 bases). The CDR3 sequence is 13 residues long. Germline CDR1 and CDR2: SGHAT and FQNNGV. V shed 3 bases and J shed 5 bases, with 10 bases lying between them. The CDR3 DNA sequence: TGTGCCAGCAGCTTTGGTTCGGGGGAGACCCAGTACTTC. This codes for CASSFGSGETQYF.

The rearrangement links TRBV11-2 to TRBJ1-4; D may be TRBD1 (6 bases). There are 15 residues in the CDR3. Between the trimmed V and J ends, which lost 2 bases and 0 bases, there was a span of 7 bases. CDR1 is SGHAT, CDR2 FQNNGV, per germline. CDR3 amino acids: CASSLRTATNEKLFF. CDR3 in DNA: TGTGCCAGCAGCTTAAGGACAGCAACTAATGAAAAACTGTTTTTT.

The rearrangement uses TRBV5-1 and TRBJ1-5; 8 bases fit TRBD1. CDR3 length: 17 residues. Germline V gives CDR1 SGHRS, CDR2 YFSETQ. V shed 1 base and J 6 bases; nucleotides not matched to a gene: 12. The CDR3 loop is CASSLNPATGASQPQHF. CDR3 DNA sequence: TGCGCCAGCAGCTTGAACCCCGCGACAGGGGCGAGTCAGCCCCAGCATTTT.

The chain employs TRBV2 and TRBJ1-5, with no clear D. The CDR3 has 15 residues. V was cut by 2 bases and J by 3 bases, with 11 bases left in between. Germline-derived CDR1 and CDR2 are SNHLY and FYNNEI. In nucleotides, the CDR3 is TGTGCCAGCAGTGAATCGAGCGGCTACAATCAGCCCCAGCATTTT. Amino acids: CASSESSGYNQPQHF.

The J gene is TRBJ1-2, the V gene TRBV6-5, with TRBD1 as a possible D gene (5 bases). The CDR3 loop spans 13 amino acids. Germline V gene sequence: CDR1 MNHEY, CDR2 SVGAGI. Trimming left V 7 bases short and J 3 bases short, with 12 bases between. Here the CDR3 reads CASTFGGDYGYTF. CDR3 sequence (DNA): TGTGCCAGCACTTTCGGGGGGGACTATGGCTACACCTTC.

The J gene is TRBJ1-5, the V gene TRBV3-1 (or the pseudogene TRBV3-2); D may be TRBD1 (5 bases). Germline CDR1 and CDR2: LGHDT and YNNKEL (reference sequence). CDR3 length: 12 amino acids. Deletions cut 4 bases from V and 7 bases from J, with 8 bases between. The CDR3 DNA sequence: TGTGCCAGCAGCCGGGGCGAGCAGCCCCAGCATTTT. Translating it yields CASSRGEQPQHF.